This T cell receptor beta chain originates from a study of sequential checkpoint blockade in melanoma. Study-wide context: More than 20 patients had tumor biopsies before treatment and at week 13.

Study results and caveats: Patients with week-13 increases in T-cell fraction and clonality benefited about 30 times more often. Tumor T-cell fraction and clonality correlated with PD-L1 and CD8+ counts.

The sample holds a few counts of this clone. Its antigen is not known. Assay: immunoSEQ multiplex PCR; the TCRdb copy retains only in-frame clones and omits some. The sample consists of 3,500 to 4,500 clones, about 23% of them appearing once. With V trimmed by 0 bases and J by 4 bases, 7 bases remained unmatched. CDR1 and CDR2 (germline): SGHDN, FVKESK. This CDR3 spans 17 amino acids. Indicated treatment: randomized to nivolumab then ipilimumab (arm A) or the reverse (arm B). This specimen was tumor tissue (inferred from file names), taken from a patient given nivolumab and ipilimumab in sequence. The chain joins TRBV14 to TRBJ1-1, with TRBD1 identical over 11 bases. This TCR was sampled from a human donor with melanoma. CDR3 sequence: CASSQDSFGTGGTEAFF. The CDR3 coding sequence is TGTGCCAGCAGCCAAGATTCGTTTGGGACAGGGGGCACTGAAGCTTTCTTT.